This T cell receptor (beta chain) was captured in a study of T cells after yellow fever vaccination. TCRdb passed the 5' RACE reads through MiXCR, listing each CDR3 protein once. The top ten hold over 15% of the sample, which has hundreds of thousands of distinct CDR3 sequences, 15% to 20% seen once. The CDR3 totals 14 residues. V gave up 3 bases and J gave up 10 bases, with 13 bases separating them. The germline V gene encodes CDR1 MGHRA and CDR2 YSYEKL. The clonotype originates from a man younger than 35 who received the YFV17D yellow fever vaccine. The sequencing here drew on PBMCs, taken before the yellow fever booster vaccination. The J gene is TRBJ1-6, the V gene TRBV4-1, with D tentatively TRBD1 (5 bases). The CDR3 protein is CASSHVGELSPLHF. The CDR3 DNA reads TGCGCCAGCAGCCATGTAGGGGAGCTGTCACCCCTCCACTTT.